The clone carrying this T cell receptor (beta chain) was observed a handful of times. The data belong to a study of blood T cell repertoires in COVID-19. Background on the study: The United States, Italy and Spain provided the acute and convalescent COVID-19 samples.

Here immunoSEQ multiplex PCR was the method, and the copy in TCRdb shows in-frame clones only, minus some. The sample consists of more than 200,000 clones, 80% of them appearing once. The participants were between roughly 18 and 90 years old and came from 24 US areas. Trimming stripped 0 bases from V and 5 bases from J, with 5 bases between. Germline V gives CDR1 SGDLS, CDR2 YYNGEE. CDR3 length: 13 amino acids. Sequences were obtained from PBMCs or T cells enriched from blood (not recorded which). The clonotype originates from a woman in her thirties or forties with acute COVID-19. The V gene is TRBV9, the J gene TRBJ2-2, with unresolved D. The CDR3 DNA reads as TGTGCCAGCAGCGTAGTAGAGACCGGGGAGCTGTTTTTT. This codes for CASSVVETGELFF.